The rows below give T cell receptor beta chains drawn from one sample of a study of T-cell reconstitution after alpha-beta-depleted transplantation in children. Each CDR3 protein gets one entry after TCRdb re-called the PCR reads with MiXCR. Of around 490,000 distinct CDR3 sequences listed, about an eighth are singletons. Sample: PBMCs, mostly from graft donor cells, taken 180 days after TCRalphabeta/CD19-depleted stem cell transplant. The receptor set was obtained from a female patient between 2 and 15 years old who had a stem cell transplant for aplastic anemia, so the T cells may come from the graft donor. Both conserved end residues are part of each CDR3. The D gene is left open where the match is weak. Only some rows state a clone size, as once, few, many or a class for expanded clones.

D gene: TRBD1; J gene: TRBJ2-5; clone size: -; V gene: TRBV19; CDR3 DNA: TGTGCCAGTAAAAACAGGGGGTTTCACGAGACCCAGTACTTC; CDR3 protein: CASKNRGFHETQYF
D gene: TRBD2; J gene: TRBJ2-1; clone size: few; V gene: TRBV29-1; CDR3 DNA: TGCAGCGTCCGGTCCATGAGCGGGGCCTACAATGAGCAGTTCTTC; CDR3 protein: CSVRSMSGAYNEQFF
D gene: -; J gene: TRBJ2-1; clone size: few; V gene: TRBV6-2/TRBV6-3; CDR3 DNA: TGTGCCAGCAGTTACGAACCCGGAGGGGGGTTTTACAATGAGCAGTTCTTC; CDR3 protein: CASSYEPGGGFYNEQFF
D gene: -; J gene: TRBJ1-2; clone size: few; V gene: TRBV15; CDR3 DNA: TGTGCCACCAGCAGAGATGACCGAGACAGCTATGGCTACACCTTC; CDR3 protein: CATSRDDRDSYGYTF
D gene: -; J gene: TRBJ2-6; clone size: -; V gene: TRBV5-6; CDR3 DNA: TGTGCCAGCAGCTTGGAAAGGGGCTCTGGGGCCAACGTCCTGACTTTC; CDR3 protein: CASSLERGSGANVLTF
D gene: TRBD1; J gene: TRBJ2-7; clone size: many; V gene: TRBV28; CDR3 DNA: TGTGCCAGCACGGGACAGAATTCCTACGAGCAGTACTTC; CDR3 protein: CASTGQNSYEQYF
D gene: -; J gene: TRBJ1-1; clone size: few; V gene: TRBV7-2; CDR3 DNA: TGTGCCAGCAGCTTTCTCATCGACAGGAGGGACACTGAAGCTTTCTTT; CDR3 protein: CASSFLIDRRDTEAFF
D gene: -; J gene: TRBJ1-2; clone size: few; V gene: TRBV29-1; CDR3 DNA: TGCAGCGAGAGATCTAACTATGGCTACACCTTC; CDR3 protein: CSERSNYGYTF
D gene: -; J gene: TRBJ1-4; clone size: -; V gene: TRBV5-1; CDR3 DNA: TGCGCCAGCAGAAATCTTGGACAAAGCCACGAAAAACTGTTTTTT; CDR3 protein: CASRNLGQSHEKLFF
D gene: -; J gene: TRBJ2-3; clone size: -; V gene: TRBV20-1; CDR3 DNA: TGCAGTGCCAGGGACCTGAACACAGATACGCAGTATTTT; CDR3 protein: CSARDLNTDTQYF
D gene: TRBD2; J gene: TRBJ2-1; clone size: many; V gene: TRBV28; CDR3 DNA: TGTGCCAGCAGTCCCCCGGGACTAGCGTACAATGAGCAGTTCTTC; CDR3 protein: CASSPPGLAYNEQFF
D gene: TRBD2; J gene: TRBJ2-3; clone size: -; V gene: TRBV9; CDR3 DNA: TGTGCCAGCAGCGTGAGTAGCGGGAGTCTCACCTATACGCAGTATTTT; CDR3 protein: CASSVSSGSLTYTQYF
D gene: -; J gene: TRBJ2-1; clone size: few; V gene: TRBV7-9; CDR3 DNA: TGTGCCAGCAGCTTAGTCACCTGGGGTAATGAGCAGTTCTTC; CDR3 protein: CASSLVTWGNEQFF
D gene: -; J gene: TRBJ1-5; clone size: -; V gene: TRBV12-3/TRBV12-4; CDR3 DNA: TGTGCCAGCAGTAATCTTTGGCCGACCAATCAGCCCCAGCATTTT; CDR3 protein: CASSNLWPTNQPQHF
D gene: TRBD1; J gene: TRBJ2-7; clone size: few; V gene: TRBV28; CDR3 DNA: TGTGCCAGCAGTCAACCCGGGACAGGGACCTACGAGCAGTACTTC; CDR3 protein: CASSQPGTGTYEQYF
D gene: TRBD2; J gene: TRBJ2-5; clone size: -; V gene: TRBV28; CDR3 DNA: TGTGCCAGCAGTCGCCGGGGCGGCGGGGGGACCCAGTACTTC; CDR3 protein: CASSRRGGGGTQYF
D gene: -; J gene: TRBJ1-2; clone size: many; V gene: TRBV20-1; CDR3 DNA: TGCAGTGCTGATAAGGACGGAGAAAGGTGGGGCTACACCTTC; CDR3 protein: CSADKDGERWGYTF
D gene: TRBD1; J gene: TRBJ1-1; clone size: many; V gene: TRBV11-2; CDR3 DNA: TGTGCCAGCAGCTTACAGGGGGCGAGAGGGAACACTGAAGCTTTCTTT; CDR3 protein: CASSLQGARGNTEAFF
D gene: -; J gene: TRBJ2-7; clone size: few; V gene: TRBV29-1; CDR3 DNA: TGCAGCGTTGTCCGACGGAGGCAGGGGAGGACTAACGAGCAGTACTTC; CDR3 protein: CSVVRRRQGRTNEQYF
D gene: -; J gene: TRBJ2-2; clone size: few; V gene: TRBV7-2; CDR3 DNA: TGTGCCAGCAGCCCTCGGAGTCGGGGCACCGGGGAGCTGTTTTTT; CDR3 protein: CASSPRSRGTGELFF
D gene: -; J gene: TRBJ1-1; clone size: many; V gene: TRBV3-1; CDR3 DNA: TGTGCCAGCAGCCTCGGGACATTGATGAGCACTGAAGCTTTCTTT; CDR3 protein: CASSLGTLMSTEAFF
D gene: -; J gene: TRBJ1-5; clone size: -; V gene: TRBV18; CDR3 DNA: TGTGGCAGCTCACCACTAAAAGGGAGCAATCAGCCCCAGCATTTT; CDR3 protein: CGSSPLKGSNQPQHF
D gene: TRBD2; J gene: TRBJ2-3; clone size: many; V gene: TRBV20-1; CDR3 DNA: TGCAGTGCTAGCCCTCCTATGGGGGGGGAAACAGATACGCAGTATTTT; CDR3 protein: CSASPPMGGETDTQYF
D gene: TRBD1; J gene: TRBJ2-1; clone size: few; V gene: TRBV7-2; CDR3 DNA: TGTGCCAGCAGCTTAGCCACAGGGGTATCCTACAATGAGCAGTTCTTC; CDR3 protein: CASSLATGVSYNEQFF
D gene: -; J gene: TRBJ1-1; clone size: -; V gene: TRBV19; CDR3 DNA: TGTGCCAGTAGTGACCAGTCCCAAGGGGACACTGAAGCTTTCTTT; CDR3 protein: CASSDQSQGDTEAFF
D gene: -; J gene: TRBJ2-2; clone size: once; V gene: TRBV20-1; CDR3 DNA: TGCAGTGCCTTACAACAGGGTAGCACCGGGGAGCTGTTTTTT; CDR3 protein: CSALQQGSTGELFF
D gene: -; J gene: TRBJ2-2; clone size: -; V gene: TRBV11-3; CDR3 DNA: TGTGCCAGCAGCTTCAGTGGGGTAGACACCGGGGAGCTGTTTTTT; CDR3 protein: CASSFSGVDTGELFF
D gene: TRBD2; J gene: TRBJ2-1; clone size: few; V gene: TRBV7-2; CDR3 DNA: TGTGCCAGCAGCTTAGTAGGTAGCGGGATAGGGAGTGAGCAGTTCTTC; CDR3 protein: CASSLVGSGIGSEQFF
D gene: -; J gene: TRBJ2-3; clone size: -; V gene: TRBV6-5; CDR3 DNA: TGTGCCAGCAGTTACTCGATACCGGGACATACCTACACAGATACGCAGTATTTT; CDR3 protein: CASSYSIPGHTYTDTQYF